Detailed here is one T cell receptor beta chain. J lost 3 bases, V lost 3 bases, and 8 bases had no gene match. The germline V gene has CDR1 SQVTM and CDR2 ANQGSEA. The CDR3 contains 14 residues. This entry is derived from a study of blood T cell repertoires in COVID-19. Study-wide context: Whether acute or convalescent, the COVID-19 samples came from the United States, Italy and Spain. Sample material is recorded as cDNA or gDNA derived from T cells, B-cell-depleted T cells, or PBMCs.

Per the original data handling: The authors estimated nucleated cell counts from reference gene primer amplification. Generated by immunoSEQ multiplex PCR, the TCRdb table keeps only in-frame clones and is missing some. The DNA was the basis for D and trimming; V, J and clone size are from that table. The sample includes about 160,000 clones, roughly 91% seen only once; the top ten take under 5%. The TCR comes from a woman aged 45-59 years with acute or convalescent COVID-19. V is TRBV29-1 and J is TRBJ2-7; 7 bases match TRBD1. Sequenced sample: peripheral blood. In DNA form, the CDR3 reads TGCAGCGTTGAGGTACAGGGGAAACACTACGAGCAGTACTTC. The encoded protein is CSVEVQGKHYEQYF.